This T cell receptor beta chain emerged from a study of early T cells in non-severe SARS-CoV-2 infection. In germline, CDR1 is SGHTA, CDR2 FQGNSA. This CDR3 is 15 amino acids long. The J segment lost 4 bases and the V segment lost 6 bases, leaving 7 bases of the junction unmatched. TCRdb passed the 5' RACE reads through MiXCR, listing each CDR3 protein once. This sample has about 60,000 distinct CDR3 sequences, with 8.5% to 10% found just once. The clonotype was recovered from an adult who was a healthcare worker with PCR-confirmed SARS-CoV-2 infection or an uninfected control (not recorded which). Material for sequencing was whole blood. This rearrangement joins TRBV7-2 to TRBJ1-4, with 8 bases matching TRBD1. CDR3 loop: CASSGDRGYNEKLFF. CDR3 coding DNA: TGTGCCAGCAGTGGCGACAGGGGTTATAATGAAAAACTGTTTTTT.